A single sample is the source of the 9 T cell receptor beta chains below, sequenced in a study of blood T cell repertoires in COVID-19. Data came from immunoSEQ multiplex PCR; TCRdb stores just in-frame clones and leaves some out. The data hold roughly 70,000 clones, with roughly nine tenths observed a single time. The source material was peripheral blood. These receptors were obtained from a man aged 70-80 years with active COVID-19.

The V and J genes are TRBV6-2 or TRBV6-3 and TRBJ2-2, with D possibly being TRBD1 (6 bases). V was clipped by 5 bases and J by 6 bases, with 10 bases between them. The CDR3 covers 13 residues. Per the germline V gene, CDR1 is MNHEY and CDR2 is SVGEGT. CDR3 loop: CASSRSGAGELFF. The CDR3 DNA sequence: TGTGCCAGCAGTCGATCAGGGGCCGGGGAGCTGTTTTTT.

This chain links TRBV7-2 with TRBJ2-1; unclear D gene. This CDR3 region has 15 residues. Germline V gene sequence: CDR1 SGHTA, CDR2 FQGNSA. V gave up 1 base and J gave up 0 bases, with 7 bases separating them. The CDR3 protein is CASSLGSSSYNEQFF. CDR3 nucleotide sequence: TGTGCCAGCAGCTTAGGTTCGAGCTCCTACAATGAGCAGTTCTTC.

The V call is TRBV3-1 (or the pseudogene TRBV3-2), the J call TRBJ2-7, with D perhaps matching TRBD1 (6 bases). The V gene's germline CDR1 is LGHDT and CDR2 YNNKEL (reference sequence). With 4 bases removed from V and 5 bases from J, the gap between germline ends came to 9 bases. This CDR3 contains 12 residues. The CDR3 here is CASSLQGHEQYF. The CDR3 coding sequence is TGTGCCAGCAGCCTACAGGGCCACGAGCAGTACTTC.

The count of this clone is one. V gene TRBV5-5 combines with J gene TRBJ2-7; TRBD1 might be the D (5 bases). Deletions cut 0 bases from V and 2 bases from J, with 6 bases between. The CDR3 extends over 13 amino acids. Germline loops: CDR1 SGHKS, CDR2 YYEKEE (reference sequence). The CDR3 loop is CASSLVGPYEQYF. The CDR3 region has the DNA TGTGCCAGCAGCTTGGTGGGGCCCTACGAGCAGTACTTC.

V is TRBV7-9 and J is TRBJ1-2; 8 nucleotides align to TRBD1. With V trimmed by 4 bases and J by 4 bases, 8 bases remained unmatched. The CDR3 totals 15 residues. Germline-derived CDR1 and CDR2 are SEHNR and FQNEAQ (reference sequence). In nucleotides, the CDR3 is TGTGCCAGCAGCTGGGGAAACACAGGGGGCTATGGCTACACCTTC. Translated, it gives CASSWGNTGGYGYTF.

The genes are TRBV19 and TRBJ2-1, with TRBD2 as a possible D gene (6 bases). The V end was cut by 5 bases, the J end by 10 bases, with 18 bases between. Germline CDR1 is LNHDA and CDR2 is SQIVND (reference sequence). The CDR3 has 14 residues. The CDR3 loop reads CASSPPGLPFEQFF. CDR3 sequence (DNA): TGTGCCAGTAGTCCACCGGGACTCCCATTCGAGCAGTTCTTC.

The genes are TRBV11-2 and TRBJ2-1; no reliable D call. Trimming pared 1 base from V and 10 bases from J, leaving 11 bases between. The germline gives CDR1 SGHAT, CDR2 FQNNGV. This CDR3 spans 13 amino acids. The CDR3 nucleotides read TGTGCCAGCAGCTTAGGGGCTGGCCCCGAGCAGTTCTTC. It yields the protein CASSLGAGPEQFF.

V and J are TRBV28 and TRBJ2-6; TRBD1 matches 9 bases. V was pared by 0 bases and J by 0 bases, with 3 bases of the junction left unmatched. Looked up from germline, CDR1 is MDHEN and CDR2 is SYDVKM. CDR3 length: 18 residues. The CDR3 region is CASSLWGQGDSGANVLTF. The CDR3 DNA is TGTGCCAGCAGTTTATGGGGACAGGGCGACTCTGGGGCCAACGTCCTGACTTTC.

The rearrangement joins TRBV19 to TRBJ1-3; D is undetermined. The V end lost 3 bases, the J end lost 7 bases, and 19 bases lay between the germline ends. Germline-derived CDR1 and CDR2 are LNHDA and SQIVND (reference sequence). This CDR3 has 16 amino acids. The CDR3 nucleotides read TGTGCCAGTAGTATTATCCCAGACCGGTCGGGGAACACCATATATTTT. Its protein is CASSIIPDRSGNTIYF.